This record looks at one T cell receptor beta chain sequence and its context. Its target is not known. The sample is drawn from a study of T cells after yellow fever vaccination. On the study more broadly: Where fractions had low cell numbers, libraries were prepared from them with the SMART-Seq v4 Ultra Low Input RNA kit.

Template switching by 5'RACE produced TCR cDNA, adding a universal primer site and UMIs. TCRdb itself ran the 5' RACE reads through MiXCR, one entry per CDR3 protein. The table shows some 260,000 distinct CDR3 sequences, with around 5.2% occurring only once. The study's findings and limits: It was a small share of clonotypes that appeared in both CD4 and CD8 compartments. Peak timing came faster in the weaker secondary response, day 5 versus 15.

Sequences were derived from CD4+ T cells sorted from PBMCs, sampled on the day of the yellow fever booster vaccination. The origin of this receptor is a man aged 18 to 30 who received the YFV17D yellow fever vaccine.

Written as DNA, the CDR3 is TGTGCCAGCAGCTTAGCAAGACTAGCGGGAGACCCCACAGATACGCAGTATTTT. Translation: CASSLARLAGDPTDTQYF. The V gene is TRBV7-9, the J gene TRBJ2-3; 12 positions agree with TRBD2. V dropped 0 bases and J dropped 2; count of bases not matched to a gene: 6. The CDR3 has 18 amino acids. CDR1 and CDR2 (germline): SEHNR, FQNEAQ (reference sequence). The full variable domain, in which reference TRBV7-9 and TRBJ2-3 provide the parts outside the CDR3, is DTGVSQNPRHKITKRGQNVTFRCDPISEHNRLYWYRQTLGQGPEFLTYFQNEAQLEKSRLLSDRFSAERPKGSFSTLEIQRTEQGDSAMYLCASSLARLAGDPTDTQYFGPGTRLTVL.